The sequence of this T cell receptor (beta chain) was determined in a study of CD8 T cells in Susac syndrome. Across the study: Patients with Susac syndrome, at blood draw, were therapy-naive, on corticosteroids, or on intravenous immunoglobulin alone.

Germline lookup yields CDR1 MNHEY and CDR2 SVGEGT. The CDR3 sequence is 15 residues long. The V end lost 5 bases, the J end lost 8 bases, and 19 bases lay between the germline ends. Points from the study as a whole: Where Susac syndrome CD4+ T cell repertoires were concerned, no clonal expansion was evident.

TEMRA cells were FACS-enriched, with CD8+ and CD4+ T cells isolated negatively. RNA was extracted with the RNeasy kit, and a quantity of about 0.45 to 1 ug was reverse transcribed using random hexamers. Across 54 Vbeta and 13 Jbeta, TCR beta CDR3 was amplified with immunoSEQ multiplex PCR. TCRdb itself ran the immunoSEQ multiplex PCR reads through MiXCR, one entry per CDR3 protein. The sample shows around 170,000 distinct CDR3 sequences, more than 95% of them seen only once. Notes on this clonotype: What it binds is unknown.

V and J are TRBV6-2 or TRBV6-3 and TRBJ2-4; a possible D gene is TRBD1 (6 bases). The sequenced sample was CD4+ T cells from PBMCs. This TCR was sampled from a human donor with Susac syndrome. The CDR3 nucleotides read TGTGCCAGCAGTCCATCAGGGGCCCGTCAGGACATTCAGTACTTC. This encodes CASSPSGARQDIQYF.